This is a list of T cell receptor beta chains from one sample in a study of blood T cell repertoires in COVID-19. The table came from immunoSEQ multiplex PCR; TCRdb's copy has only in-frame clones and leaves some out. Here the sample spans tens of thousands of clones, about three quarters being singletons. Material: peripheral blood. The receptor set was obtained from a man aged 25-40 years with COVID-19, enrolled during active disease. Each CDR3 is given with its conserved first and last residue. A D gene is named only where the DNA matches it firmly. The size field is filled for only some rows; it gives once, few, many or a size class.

cdr3_aa: CASSGGGVVDNSPLHF; cdr3_nt: TGTGCCAGCAGCGGAGGGGGCGTCGTGGATAATTCACCCCTCCACTTT; d_call: TRBD1; cdr3_length: 16; v_call: TRBV9; j_call: TRBJ1-6; clone_size: .
cdr3_aa: CASSQGIGTGLEGYTF; cdr3_nt: TGTGCCAGCAGCCAAGGGATCGGGACAGGCTTAGAGGGCTACACCTTC; d_call: TRBD1; cdr3_length: 16; v_call: TRBV4-2; j_call: TRBJ1-2; clone_size: few
cdr3_aa: CASSFSASPTDTQYF; cdr3_nt: TGTGCCAGCAGCTTTTCTGCGAGCCCCACAGATACGCAGTATTTT; d_call: .; cdr3_length: 15; v_call: TRBV7-9; j_call: TRBJ2-3; clone_size: .
cdr3_aa: CASLIAGGPGNEQFF; cdr3_nt: TGCGCCAGCCTGATAGCGGGAGGGCCGGGGAATGAGCAGTTCTTC; d_call: TRBD2; cdr3_length: 15; v_call: TRBV10-2; j_call: TRBJ2-1; clone_size: .
cdr3_aa: CASSLQTVYGYTF; cdr3_nt: TGTGCCAGCAGCCTACAGACAGTGTATGGCTACACCTTC; d_call: .; cdr3_length: 13; v_call: TRBV3-1/TRBV3-2; j_call: TRBJ1-2; clone_size: .
cdr3_aa: CASSQEAQGRYEQYF; cdr3_nt: TGCGCCAGCAGCCAAGAGGCCCAGGGGAGATACGAGCAGTACTTC; d_call: .; cdr3_length: 15; v_call: TRBV4-3; j_call: TRBJ2-7; clone_size: once
cdr3_aa: CASSLVREGRRETQYF; cdr3_nt: TGTGCCAGCAGTTTAGTGCGGGAGGGCCGGCGGGAGACCCAGTACTTC; d_call: TRBD2; cdr3_length: 16; v_call: TRBV28; j_call: TRBJ2-5; clone_size: .
cdr3_aa: CASSQLATLGETQYF; cdr3_nt: TGTGCCAGCAGCCAACTAGCGACCCTCGGGGAGACCCAGTACTTC; d_call: .; cdr3_length: 15; v_call: TRBV14; j_call: TRBJ2-5; clone_size: .
cdr3_aa: CAWRVYTSGRGDTQYF; cdr3_nt: TGTGCCTGGAGGGTATACACTAGCGGGAGAGGAGATACGCAGTATTTT; d_call: TRBD2; cdr3_length: 16; v_call: TRBV30; j_call: TRBJ2-3; clone_size: .
cdr3_aa: CASSQDGLAGSGANVLTF; cdr3_nt: TGCGCCAGCAGCCAAGATGGACTAGCGGGCTCTGGGGCCAACGTCCTGACTTTC; d_call: TRBD2; cdr3_length: 18; v_call: TRBV4-3; j_call: TRBJ2-6; clone_size: many
cdr3_aa: CASSIRGTGNQPQHF; cdr3_nt: TGTGCCAGTAGTATACGCGGGACAGGTAACCAGCCCCAGCATTTT; d_call: TRBD1; cdr3_length: 15; v_call: TRBV19; j_call: TRBJ1-5; clone_size: .
cdr3_aa: CASSQSKPLIRDRGSGYGYTF; cdr3_nt: TGTGCCAGCAGCCAAAGCAAACCCTTGATCCGGGACAGGGGATCGGGCTATGGCTACACCTTC; d_call: TRBD1; cdr3_length: 21; v_call: TRBV7-8; j_call: TRBJ1-2; clone_size: few
cdr3_aa: CASSLTGTDQETQYF; cdr3_nt: TGTGCCAGCAGCTTAACGGGGACAGACCAAGAGACCCAGTACTTC; d_call: TRBD1; cdr3_length: 15; v_call: TRBV7-3; j_call: TRBJ2-5; clone_size: .
cdr3_aa: CASSLSLTGGVQPQHF; cdr3_nt: TGTGCCAGCAGTTTATCCTTGACAGGGGGGGTTCAGCCCCAGCATTTT; d_call: TRBD1; cdr3_length: 16; v_call: TRBV27; j_call: TRBJ1-5; clone_size: .
cdr3_aa: CAWKRGTDTQYF; cdr3_nt: TGTGCCTGGAAGAGGGGGACGGATACGCAGTATTTT; d_call: .; cdr3_length: 12; v_call: TRBV30; j_call: TRBJ2-3; clone_size: once
cdr3_aa: CASSQDGDKRYF; cdr3_nt: TGCGCCAGCAGCCAAGACGGCGACAAGAGGTACTTC; d_call: .; cdr3_length: 12; v_call: TRBV4-1; j_call: TRBJ2-7; clone_size: .
cdr3_aa: CASSEPGSAKTQYF; cdr3_nt: TGCGCCAGCAGTGAGCCTGGGAGCGCGAAGACCCAGTACTTC; d_call: .; cdr3_length: 14; v_call: TRBV10-2; j_call: TRBJ2-5; clone_size: .
cdr3_aa: CASSQEWRVVYEQYF; cdr3_nt: TGCGCCAGCAGCCAAGAATGGAGGGTCGTCTACGAGCAGTACTTC; d_call: .; cdr3_length: 15; v_call: TRBV4-3; j_call: TRBJ2-7; clone_size: few
cdr3_aa: CASSLGGTGSEKLFF; cdr3_nt: TGTGCCAGCAGCTTGGGAGGGACAGGGTCTGAAAAACTGTTTTTT; d_call: TRBD1; cdr3_length: 15; v_call: TRBV5-6; j_call: TRBJ1-4; clone_size: .
cdr3_aa: CASSLVGRAASTDTQYF; cdr3_nt: TGCGCCAGCAGCTTGGTGGGCAGGGCGGCTAGCACAGATACGCAGTATTTT; d_call: .; cdr3_length: 17; v_call: TRBV5-1; j_call: TRBJ2-3; clone_size: .
cdr3_aa: CASSLRAGEGEQFF; cdr3_nt: TGTGCCAGCAGCTTACGAGCGGGAGAGGGTGAGCAGTTCTTC; d_call: TRBD2; cdr3_length: 14; v_call: TRBV7-3; j_call: TRBJ2-1; clone_size: .
cdr3_aa: CATRDRGGTNTGELFF; cdr3_nt: TGTGCCACCAGAGACCGCGGCGGGACTAACACCGGGGAGCTGTTTTTT; d_call: .; cdr3_length: 16; v_call: TRBV27; j_call: TRBJ2-2; clone_size: .
cdr3_aa: CASSNRGRNEQFF; cdr3_nt: TGTGCCAGCAGTAACAGGGGGCGGAATGAGCAGTTCTTC; d_call: TRBD1; cdr3_length: 13; v_call: TRBV2; j_call: TRBJ2-1; clone_size: .
cdr3_aa: CASSPQGSGANVLTF; cdr3_nt: TGTGCCAGCAGTCCACAGGGTTCCGGGGCCAACGTCCTGACTTTC; d_call: .; cdr3_length: 15; v_call: TRBV28; j_call: TRBJ2-6; clone_size: .
cdr3_aa: CASSHGQHNEQFF; cdr3_nt: TGTGCCAGCAGTCATGGACAGCACAATGAGCAGTTCTTC; d_call: .; cdr3_length: 13; v_call: TRBV6-5; j_call: TRBJ2-1; clone_size: once
cdr3_aa: CASSLGGQGYSPLHF; cdr3_nt: TGCGCCAGCAGCTTGGGAGGACAGGGTTACTCACCCCTCCACTTT; d_call: TRBD1; cdr3_length: 15; v_call: TRBV5-1; j_call: TRBJ1-6; clone_size: .
cdr3_aa: CASSLGQGGTDTQYF; cdr3_nt: TGTGCCAGCAGCCTAGGACAGGGGGGCACAGATACGCAGTATTTT; d_call: TRBD1; cdr3_length: 15; v_call: TRBV14; j_call: TRBJ2-3; clone_size: .
cdr3_aa: CASSQDLIGTHQPQHF; cdr3_nt: TGCGCCAGCAGCCAAGATCTCATCGGGACACATCAGCCCCAGCATTTT; d_call: .; cdr3_length: 16; v_call: TRBV4-1; j_call: TRBJ1-5; clone_size: .
cdr3_aa: CASSLVRGPGELFF; cdr3_nt: TGTGCCAGCAGTTTGGTCAGGGGGCCCGGGGAGCTGTTTTTT; d_call: TRBD1; cdr3_length: 14; v_call: TRBV7-2; j_call: TRBJ2-2; clone_size: .
cdr3_aa: CASSIGAREEDEQYF; cdr3_nt: TGTGCCAGTAGTATAGGAGCGCGGGAGGAGGACGAGCAGTACTTC; d_call: TRBD2; cdr3_length: 15; v_call: TRBV19; j_call: TRBJ2-7; clone_size: .
cdr3_aa: CATTEYSYNEQFF; cdr3_nt: TGTGCCACCACAGAGTACTCCTACAATGAGCAGTTCTTC; d_call: .; cdr3_length: 13; v_call: TRBV12-3/TRBV12-4; j_call: TRBJ2-1; clone_size: .
cdr3_aa: CASSLVGPYNEQFF; cdr3_nt: TGTGCCAGCAGCTTGGTGGGGCCGTACAATGAGCAGTTCTTC; d_call: .; cdr3_length: 14; v_call: TRBV5-4; j_call: TRBJ2-1; clone_size: .
cdr3_aa: CASSIGAGEKLFF; cdr3_nt: TGTGCCAGTAGTATAGGGGCAGGTGAAAAACTGTTTTTT; d_call: .; cdr3_length: 13; v_call: TRBV19; j_call: TRBJ1-4; clone_size: .
cdr3_aa: CASSLDRVYNEQFF; cdr3_nt: TGTGCCAGCAGTCTAGACAGGGTATACAATGAGCAGTTCTTC; d_call: TRBD1; cdr3_length: 14; v_call: TRBV27; j_call: TRBJ2-1; clone_size: .
cdr3_aa: CASSDSMDRGGEKLFF; cdr3_nt: TGTGCCAGCAGTGACTCGATGGACAGGGGGGGAGAAAAACTGTTTTTT; d_call: TRBD1; cdr3_length: 16; v_call: TRBV6-4; j_call: TRBJ1-4; clone_size: few
cdr3_aa: CASSPRQGDGYTF; cdr3_nt: TGTGCCAGCAGCCCCAGACAGGGTGACGGCTACACCTTC; d_call: TRBD1; cdr3_length: 13; v_call: TRBV13; j_call: TRBJ1-2; clone_size: .
cdr3_aa: CASRGQSSYEQYF; cdr3_nt: TGTGCCAGCAGGGGACAGAGCTCCTACGAGCAGTACTTC; d_call: TRBD1; cdr3_length: 13; v_call: TRBV28; j_call: TRBJ2-7; clone_size: .
cdr3_aa: CASSLMTGGRNEQFF; cdr3_nt: TGTGCCAGCAGCTTGATGACGGGAGGGCGGAATGAGCAGTTCTTC; d_call: TRBD2; cdr3_length: 15; v_call: TRBV13; j_call: TRBJ2-1; clone_size: few
cdr3_aa: CASSLVTGGLPLHF; cdr3_nt: TGTGCCAGTAGCCTAGTGACGGGGGGCTTACCCCTCCACTTT; d_call: .; cdr3_length: 14; v_call: TRBV19; j_call: TRBJ1-6; clone_size: many
cdr3_aa: CASSYGSGASGELFF; cdr3_nt: TGCGCCAGCAGCTACGGTAGCGGGGCCTCCGGGGAGCTGTTTTTT; d_call: TRBD2; cdr3_length: 15; v_call: TRBV5-1; j_call: TRBJ2-2; clone_size: once
cdr3_aa: CASSLASGSYEQYF; cdr3_nt: TGTGCCAGCAGCTTAGCTAGCGGGAGCTACGAGCAGTACTTC; d_call: TRBD2; cdr3_length: 14; v_call: TRBV11-2; j_call: TRBJ2-7; clone_size: .
cdr3_aa: CSVYGGWGSGGAKNIQYF; cdr3_nt: TGCAGCGTTTACGGTGGATGGGGAAGCGGAGGGGCCAAAAACATTCAGTACTTC; d_call: .; cdr3_length: 18; v_call: TRBV29-1; j_call: TRBJ2-4; clone_size: .
cdr3_aa: CASSQITDTQYF; cdr3_nt: TGTGCCAGTAGCCAGATCACAGATACGCAGTATTTT; d_call: .; cdr3_length: 12; v_call: TRBV19; j_call: TRBJ2-3; clone_size: .
cdr3_aa: CSVDSGTETQYF; cdr3_nt: TGCAGCGTTGATTCGGGAACGGAGACCCAGTACTTC; d_call: .; cdr3_length: 12; v_call: TRBV29-1; j_call: TRBJ2-5; clone_size: .